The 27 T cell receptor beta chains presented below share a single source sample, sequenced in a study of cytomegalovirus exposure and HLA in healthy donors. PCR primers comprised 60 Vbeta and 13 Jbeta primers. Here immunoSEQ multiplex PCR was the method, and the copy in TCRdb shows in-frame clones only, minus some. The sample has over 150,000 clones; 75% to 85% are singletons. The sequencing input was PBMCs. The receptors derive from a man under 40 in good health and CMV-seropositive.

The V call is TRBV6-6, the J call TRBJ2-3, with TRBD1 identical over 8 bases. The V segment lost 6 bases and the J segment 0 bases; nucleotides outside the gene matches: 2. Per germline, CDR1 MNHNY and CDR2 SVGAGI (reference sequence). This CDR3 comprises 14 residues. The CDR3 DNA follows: TGTGCCAGCAGCGGACAGGGAAGCACAGATACGCAGTATTTT. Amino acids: CASSGQGSTDTQYF.

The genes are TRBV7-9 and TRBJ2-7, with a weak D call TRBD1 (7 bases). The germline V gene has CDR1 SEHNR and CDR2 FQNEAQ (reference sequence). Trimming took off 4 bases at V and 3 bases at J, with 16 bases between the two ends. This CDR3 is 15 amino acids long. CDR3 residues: CASSSLTGTHYEQYF. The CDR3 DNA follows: TGTGCCAGCAGCTCCCTGACAGGGACTCACTACGAGCAGTACTTC.

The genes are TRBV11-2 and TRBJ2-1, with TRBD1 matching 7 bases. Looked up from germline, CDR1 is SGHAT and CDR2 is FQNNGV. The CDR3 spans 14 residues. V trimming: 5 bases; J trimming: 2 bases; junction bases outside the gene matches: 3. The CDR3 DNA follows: TGTGCCAGCAGCCTAGGGACAGCCTACAATGAGCAGTTCTTC. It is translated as CASSLGTAYNEQFF.

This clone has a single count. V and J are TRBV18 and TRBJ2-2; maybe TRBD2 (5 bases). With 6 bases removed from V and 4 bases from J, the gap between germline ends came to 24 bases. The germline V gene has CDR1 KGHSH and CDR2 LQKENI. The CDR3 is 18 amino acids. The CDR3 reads CASSQSEPGFAGTGELFF. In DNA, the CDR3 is TGTGCCAGCTCCCAGTCCGAGCCGGGATTCGCGGGCACCGGGGAGCTGTTTTTT.

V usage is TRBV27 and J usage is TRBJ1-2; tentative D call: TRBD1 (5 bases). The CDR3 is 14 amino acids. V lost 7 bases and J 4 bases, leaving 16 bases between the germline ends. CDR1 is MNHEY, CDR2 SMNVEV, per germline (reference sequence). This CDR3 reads CASTLNPGIYGYTF. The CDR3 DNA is TGTGCCAGCACCCTTAACCCAGGGATCTATGGCTACACCTTC.

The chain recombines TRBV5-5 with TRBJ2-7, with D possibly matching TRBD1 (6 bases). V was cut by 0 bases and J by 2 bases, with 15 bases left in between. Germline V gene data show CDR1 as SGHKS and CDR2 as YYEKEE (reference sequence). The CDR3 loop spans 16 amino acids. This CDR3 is CASSLGQGTPTYEQYF. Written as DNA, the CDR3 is TGTGCCAGCAGCTTGGGGCAGGGGACCCCCACCTACGAGCAGTACTTC.

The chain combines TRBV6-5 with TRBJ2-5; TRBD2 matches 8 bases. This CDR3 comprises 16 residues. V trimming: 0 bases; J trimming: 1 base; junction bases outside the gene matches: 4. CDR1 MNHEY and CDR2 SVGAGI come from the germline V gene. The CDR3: CASSYSVAGTQETQYF. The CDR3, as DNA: TGTGCCAGCAGTTACTCGGTAGCGGGGACCCAAGAGACCCAGTACTTC.

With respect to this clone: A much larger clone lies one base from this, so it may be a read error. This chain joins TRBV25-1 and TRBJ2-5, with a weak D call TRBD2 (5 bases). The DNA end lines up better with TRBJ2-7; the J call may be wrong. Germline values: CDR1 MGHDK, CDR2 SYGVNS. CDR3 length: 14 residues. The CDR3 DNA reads TGTGCCAGCAGTGAATCTGAGAGGGCTTACGAGCAGTACTTC. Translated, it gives CASSESERAYEQYF.

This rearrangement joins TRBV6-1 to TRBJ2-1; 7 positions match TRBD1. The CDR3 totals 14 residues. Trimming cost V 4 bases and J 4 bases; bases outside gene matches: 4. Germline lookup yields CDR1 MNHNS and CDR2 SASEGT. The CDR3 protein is CASSVQGVYNEQFF. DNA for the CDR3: TGTGCCAGCAGTGTGCAGGGGGTGTACAATGAGCAGTTCTTC.

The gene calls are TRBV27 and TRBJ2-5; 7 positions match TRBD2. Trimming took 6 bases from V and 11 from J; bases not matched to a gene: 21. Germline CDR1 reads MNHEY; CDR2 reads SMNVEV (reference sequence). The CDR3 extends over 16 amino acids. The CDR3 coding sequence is TGTGCCAGCAGACCCCTTGACGCGGGGGAAGTAGGGGAGCAGTACTTC. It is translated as CASRPLDAGEVGEQYF.

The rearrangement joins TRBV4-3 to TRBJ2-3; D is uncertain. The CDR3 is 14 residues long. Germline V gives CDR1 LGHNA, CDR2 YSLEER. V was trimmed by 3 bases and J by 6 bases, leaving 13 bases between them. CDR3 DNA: TGCGCCAGCAGCCAGGCTCCTCGTTTGGATACGCAGTATTTT. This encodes CASSQAPRLDTQYF.

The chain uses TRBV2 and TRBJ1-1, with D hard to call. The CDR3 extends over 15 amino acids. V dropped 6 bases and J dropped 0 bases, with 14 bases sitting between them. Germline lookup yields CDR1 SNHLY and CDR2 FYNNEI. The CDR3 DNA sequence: TGTGCCAGCAGGGTCTCCGGGGAGCTGAACACTGAAGCTTTCTTT. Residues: CASRVSGELNTEAFF.

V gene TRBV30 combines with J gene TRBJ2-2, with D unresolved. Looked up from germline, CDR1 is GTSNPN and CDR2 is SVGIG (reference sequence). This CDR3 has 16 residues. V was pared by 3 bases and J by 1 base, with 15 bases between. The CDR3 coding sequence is TGTGCCTGGAGCGCCGCGAATAGCCGGAACACCGGGGAGCTGTTTTTT. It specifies CAWSAANSRNTGELFF.

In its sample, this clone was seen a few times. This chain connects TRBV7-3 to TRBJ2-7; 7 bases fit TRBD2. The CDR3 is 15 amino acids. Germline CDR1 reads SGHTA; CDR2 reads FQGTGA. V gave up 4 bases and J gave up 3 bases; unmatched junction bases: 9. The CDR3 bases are TGTGCCAGCAGCTCACGTGGGGGGGGTGGCTACGAGCAGTACTTC. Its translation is CASSSRGGGGYEQYF.

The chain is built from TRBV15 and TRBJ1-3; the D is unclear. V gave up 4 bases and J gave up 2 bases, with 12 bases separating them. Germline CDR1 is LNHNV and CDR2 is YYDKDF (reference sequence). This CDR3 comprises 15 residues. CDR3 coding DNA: TGTGCCACCAGCAATCCATCCCGCGCTGGAAACACCATATATTTT. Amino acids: CATSNPSRAGNTIYF.

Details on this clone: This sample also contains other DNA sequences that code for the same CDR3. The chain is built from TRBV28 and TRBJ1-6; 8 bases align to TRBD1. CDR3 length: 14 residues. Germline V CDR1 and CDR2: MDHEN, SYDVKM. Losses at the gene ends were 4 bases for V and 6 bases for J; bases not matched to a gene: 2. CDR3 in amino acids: CASSSGQGNSPLHF. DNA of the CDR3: TGTGCCAGCAGTTCCGGACAGGGTAATTCACCCCTCCACTTT.

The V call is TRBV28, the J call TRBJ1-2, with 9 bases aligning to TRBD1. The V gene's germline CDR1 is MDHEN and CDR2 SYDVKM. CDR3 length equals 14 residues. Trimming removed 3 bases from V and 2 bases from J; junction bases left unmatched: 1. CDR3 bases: TGTGCCAGCAGTTTCGGACAGGGGAACTATGGCTACACCTTC. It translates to CASSFGQGNYGYTF.

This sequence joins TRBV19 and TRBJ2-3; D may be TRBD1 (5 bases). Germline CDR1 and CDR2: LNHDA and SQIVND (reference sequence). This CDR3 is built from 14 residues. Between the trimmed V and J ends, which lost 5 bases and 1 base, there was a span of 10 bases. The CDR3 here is CASSQGGGTDTQYF. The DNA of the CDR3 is TGTGCCAGTAGTCAGGGTGGTGGCACAGATACGCAGTATTTT. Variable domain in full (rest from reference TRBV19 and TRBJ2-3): DGGITQSPKYLFRKEGQNVTLSCEQNLNHDAMYWYRQDPGQGLRLIYYSQIVNDFQKGDIAEGYSVSREKKESFPLTVTSAQKNPTAFYLCASSQGGGTDTQYFGPGTRLTVL.

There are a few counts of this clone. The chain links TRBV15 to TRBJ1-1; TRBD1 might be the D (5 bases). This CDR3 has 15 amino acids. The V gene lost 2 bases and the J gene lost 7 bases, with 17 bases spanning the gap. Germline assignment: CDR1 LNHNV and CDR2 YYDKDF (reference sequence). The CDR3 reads CATSRILGDDGEAFF. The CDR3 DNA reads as TGTGCCACCAGCAGAATTTTAGGGGATGACGGTGAAGCTTTCTTT.

Here the CDR3 reads CASRMGQGAIYGYTF. CDR3 nucleotide sequence: TGTGCCAGCAGAATGGGACAGGGGGCGATCTATGGCTACACCTTC. The rearrangement joins TRBV5-4 to TRBJ1-2, with 12 bases aligning to TRBD1. Germline CDR1 reads SGHNT; CDR2 reads YYREEE (reference sequence). Germline trimming cut 5 bases from V and 4 bases from J; bases unmatched to any gene: 6. This CDR3 spans 15 amino acids.

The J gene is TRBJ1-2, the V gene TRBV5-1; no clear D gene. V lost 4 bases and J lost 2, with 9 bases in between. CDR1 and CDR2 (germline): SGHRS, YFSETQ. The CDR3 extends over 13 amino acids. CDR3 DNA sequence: TGCGCCAGCAGCCCGGGATCAAACTATGGCTACACCTTC. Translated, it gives CASSPGSNYGYTF.

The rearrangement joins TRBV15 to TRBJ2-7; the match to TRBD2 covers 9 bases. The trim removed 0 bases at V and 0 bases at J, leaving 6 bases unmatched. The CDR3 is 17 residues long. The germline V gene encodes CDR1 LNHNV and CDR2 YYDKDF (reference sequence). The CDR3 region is CATSREVSGGISYEQYF. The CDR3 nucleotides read TGTGCCACCAGCAGAGAAGTAAGCGGGGGGATCTCCTACGAGCAGTACTTC.

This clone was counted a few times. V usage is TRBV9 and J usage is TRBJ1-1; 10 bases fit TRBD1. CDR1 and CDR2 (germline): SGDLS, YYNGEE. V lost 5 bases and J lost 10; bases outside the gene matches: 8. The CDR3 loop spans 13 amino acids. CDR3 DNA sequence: TGTGCCAGCAGGCCACCGGGACAGGGGTTAGCTTTCTTT. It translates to CASRPPGQGLAFF.

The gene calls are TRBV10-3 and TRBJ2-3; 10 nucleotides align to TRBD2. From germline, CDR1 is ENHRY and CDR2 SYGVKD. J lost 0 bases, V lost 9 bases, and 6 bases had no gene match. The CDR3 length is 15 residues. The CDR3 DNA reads TGTGCCATTTCGCCGGGACTAGCGAGCACAGATACGCAGTATTTT. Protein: CAISPGLASTDTQYF.

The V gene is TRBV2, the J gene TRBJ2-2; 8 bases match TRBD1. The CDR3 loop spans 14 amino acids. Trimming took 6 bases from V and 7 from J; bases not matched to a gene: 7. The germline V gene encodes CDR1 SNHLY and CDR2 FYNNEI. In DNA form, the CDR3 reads TGTGCCAGCAGCCGGGACAGGCGGGGCGGGGAGCTGTTTTTT. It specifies CASSRDRRGGELFF.

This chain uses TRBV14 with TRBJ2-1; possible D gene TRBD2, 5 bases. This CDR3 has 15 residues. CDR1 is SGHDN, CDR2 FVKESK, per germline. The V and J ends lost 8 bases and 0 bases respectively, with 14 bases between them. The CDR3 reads CASSQLGPSYNEQFF. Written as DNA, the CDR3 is TGTGCCAGCTCCCAACTAGGGCCCTCCTACAATGAGCAGTTCTTC.

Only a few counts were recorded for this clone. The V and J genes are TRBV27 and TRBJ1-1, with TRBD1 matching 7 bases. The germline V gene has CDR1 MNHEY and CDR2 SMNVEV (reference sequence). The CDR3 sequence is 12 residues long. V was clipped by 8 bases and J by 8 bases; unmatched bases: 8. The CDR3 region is CASGVSGGEAFF. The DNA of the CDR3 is TGTGCCAGCGGTGTCTCAGGGGGGGAAGCTTTCTTT.